The 24 T cell receptor beta chains reported below all come from one sample, sequenced in a study of cytomegalovirus exposure and HLA in healthy donors. This PCR relied on a set of 60 Vbeta primers and 13 Jbeta primers. The table came from immunoSEQ multiplex PCR; TCRdb's copy has only in-frame clones and leaves some out. The sample yields around 110,000 clones, 50% to 75% seen once. Sequencing input: PBMCs. Every receptor here comes from a woman aged 40 to 50 in good health and CMV-seropositive.

This chain links TRBV11-2 with TRBJ2-3, with 8 bases identical to TRBD1. CDR1 SGHAT and CDR2 FQNNGV come from the germline V gene. The CDR3 is 13 residues long. Unmatched junction bases numbered 4, after V lost 3 bases and J lost 8 bases. The CDR3 region is CASSLEQGGTQYF. As DNA, the CDR3 is TGTGCCAGCAGCTTGGAACAGGGGGGTACGCAGTATTTT.

This clone was recorded a few times. This chain connects TRBV28 to TRBJ2-5; tentative D call: TRBD2 (5 bases). The CDR3 runs 19 residues. The V gene's germline CDR1 is MDHEN and CDR2 SYDVKM. The V end was cut by 4 bases, the J end by 7 bases, with 31 bases between. This chain's CDR3 is CASSSPMVAKGENRGTQYF. CDR3 DNA sequence: TGTGCCAGCAGTTCGCCGATGGTGGCCAAGGGAGAGAATCGGGGGACCCAGTACTTC. Based on the CDR3 plus reference TRBV28 and TRBJ2-5, the full variable domain is DVKVTQSSRYLVKRTGEKVFLECVQDMDHENMFWYRQDPGLGLRLIYFSYDVKMKEKGDIPEGYSVSREKKERFSLILESASTNQTSMYLCASSSPMVAKGENRGTQYFGPGTRLLVL.

The rearrangement joins TRBV5-6 to TRBJ2-7; TRBD2 agrees at 10 bases. The germline V gene has CDR1 SGHDT and CDR2 YYEEEE. There are 15 residues in the CDR3. J gave up 3 bases and V 4 bases, and 7 bases lay outside the gene matches. The CDR3 DNA is TGTGCCAGCAGCCCCACGGCTAGCGGGAGCTACGAGCAGTACTTC. Protein sequence: CASSPTASGSYEQYF.

The gene calls are TRBV5-6 and TRBJ1-5; weak D call: TRBD1 (5 bases). Germline CDR1 and CDR2: SGHDT and YYEEEE. Trimming left V 2 bases short and J 4 bases short, with 16 bases between. This CDR3 is 16 amino acids long. The CDR3, as DNA: TGTGCCAGCAGCTTTGGGTTGGGGGGAGGAAATCAGCCCCAGCATTTT. Translating gives CASSFGLGGGNQPQHF.

The sample holds a few counts of this clone. The chain has TRBV10-1 and TRBJ2-2, with D uncertain. Germline CDR1 is WNHNN and CDR2 is SYGVQD (reference sequence). Between the trimmed V and J ends, which lost 1 base and 1 base, there was a span of 4 bases. The CDR3 spans 14 residues. CDR3 bases: TGCGCCAGCAGTGAGTACGGGAACACCGGGGAGCTGTTTTTT. Translation: CASSEYGNTGELFF.

The V gene is TRBV2, the J gene TRBJ1-5; possibly TRBD1 for D (5 bases). The germline V and J ends were trimmed by 3 bases and 2 bases, with 14 bases remaining between them. The V gene's germline CDR1 is SNHLY and CDR2 FYNNEI. CDR3 size: 16 residues. This CDR3 reads CASSDGRVFGNQPQHF. For the CDR3, the DNA is TGTGCCAGCAGTGATGGCAGGGTGTTTGGCAATCAGCCCCAGCATTTT.

In regard to this clone: The sample has other DNA sequences that encode this CDR3 too. V usage is TRBV5-1 and J usage is TRBJ1-2, with TRBD1 as a possible D gene (5 bases). The germline V and J ends were trimmed by 0 bases and 4 bases, with 7 bases remaining between them. Germline-derived CDR1 and CDR2 are SGHRS and YFSETQ. The length of the CDR3 is 13 residues. CDR3 amino acids: CASSLDGGYGYTF. The DNA of the CDR3 is TGCGCCAGCAGCTTGGACGGGGGCTATGGCTACACCTTC.

Here the CDR3 DNA reads TGTGCCAGCAGCGTAGATGTGGGCCTAAGCTCCTACGAGCAGTACTTC. Translating it yields CASSVDVGLSSYEQYF. J is TRBJ2-7 and V is TRBV9, with D unclear. The V end was cut by 0 bases, the J end by 0 bases, with 13 bases between. The germline V gene encodes CDR1 SGDLS and CDR2 YYNGEE. The CDR3 is made up of 16 amino acids.

This sequence joins TRBV11-2 and TRBJ1-4; TRBD1 agrees at 8 bases. V shed 5 bases, J shed 6 bases, and the junction held 5 bases outside the gene matches. Germline V gene data show CDR1 as SGHAT and CDR2 as FQNNGV. This CDR3 contains 14 residues. The CDR3 sequence: CASSPQGVDEKLFF. The CDR3 nucleotides read TGTGCCAGCAGCCCACAGGGGGTAGATGAAAAACTGTTTTTT.

This clone occurred once. The chain is built from TRBV6-5 and TRBJ2-7; TRBD2 matches at 12 bases. From germline, CDR1 is MNHEY and CDR2 SVGAGI. With 4 bases clipped from V and 4 bases from J, the junction kept 5 bases outside the gene matches. The CDR3 totals 15 residues. CDR3 region: CASSSTGTSGYEQYF. In DNA, the CDR3 is TGTGCCAGCAGTTCCACCGGGACTAGCGGGTACGAGCAGTACTTC.

Points on this clone: An end of the junction differs from the germline gene, which may be a read error. The rearrangement uses TRBV27 and TRBJ2-7; tentatively, D is TRBD1 (6 bases). CDR3 length equals 14 residues. Germline loops: CDR1 MNHEY, CDR2 SMNVEV (reference sequence). Written as DNA, the CDR3 is TGTGCCAGCAGTTTATCGGGGGCCCACTACGAGCAGCACTTC. This encodes CASSLSGAHYEQHF.

This clone was seen a few times. The sample carries other DNA sequences with the same CDR3. The rearrangement uses TRBV29-1 and TRBJ1-1; 12 positions agree with TRBD1. CDR3 length: 12 residues. V shed 6 bases, J shed 5 bases, and the junction held 1 base outside the gene matches. In germline, CDR1 is SQVTM, CDR2 ANQGSEA. The CDR3 DNA is TGCAGCGTGGGACAGGGGGCAACTGAAGCTTTCTTT. Protein: CSVGQGATEAFF.

The chain couples TRBV2 to TRBJ2-1; the match to TRBD2 covers 12 bases. This CDR3 spans 16 amino acids. J was trimmed by 6 bases and V by 7 bases; bases with no gene match: 10. The germline CDR1 and CDR2 sequences are SNHLY and FYNNEI. The CDR3 sequence: CASTWTSGISGNEQFF. CDR3 nucleotide sequence: TGTGCCAGCACATGGACTAGCGGGATAAGTGGCAATGAGCAGTTCTTC.

This chain uses TRBV10-2 with TRBJ1-3; 11 bases are a match to TRBD1. The CDR3 is 16 residues long. The J segment lost 2 bases and the V segment lost 4 bases, leaving 4 bases of the junction unmatched. The V gene's germline CDR1 is WSHSY and CDR2 SAAADI. The CDR3 loop reads CASSGGDRGAGNTIYF. The CDR3, as DNA: TGCGCCAGCAGTGGGGGGGACAGGGGGGCTGGAAACACCATATATTTT.

The gene calls are TRBV5-1 and TRBJ2-5; D gene uncertain. The CDR3 sequence is 14 residues long. V lost 1 base to trimming and J lost 1 base, with 8 bases between them. Germline CDR1 reads SGHRS; CDR2 reads YFSETQ. The CDR3 DNA reads as TGCGCCAGCAGCTTGCCGTCACTCCAAGAGACCCAGTACTTC. Translated: CASSLPSLQETQYF. Complete variable domain (other parts from reference TRBV5-1 and TRBJ2-5): KAGVTQTPRYLIKTRGQQVTLSCSPISGHRSVSWYQQTPGQGLQFLFEYFSETQRNKGNFPGRFSGRQFSNSRSEMNVSTLELGDSALYLCASSLPSLQETQYFGPGTRLLVL.

The chain carries TRBV6-5 and TRBJ2-3; D is possibly TRBD1 (5 bases). This CDR3 contains 12 residues. Germline V gene sequence: CDR1 MNHEY, CDR2 SVGAGI. Trimming stripped 5 bases from V and 6 bases from J, with 9 bases between. For the CDR3, the DNA is TGTGCCAGCAGTCACCAGGGTGATACGCAGTATTTT. This sequence encodes CASSHQGDTQYF.

The V gene is TRBV2, the J gene TRBJ2-1, with 7 positions matching TRBD1. The germline V gene encodes CDR1 SNHLY and CDR2 FYNNEI. The V and J ends lost 10 bases and 0 bases, in that order; junction bases with no gene match: 6. This CDR3 spans 14 amino acids. The CDR3 DNA is TGTGCCACGGCCAGGGGGTCCTCCTACAATGAGCAGTTCTTC. This translates into CATARGSSYNEQFF.

This chain joins TRBV1 and TRBJ2-3; the table's D call TRBD2 went unverified against the DNA. TRBV1 is a recognized pseudogene. The CDR3 contains 11 residues. In DNA form, the CDR3 reads TGCACCGTCCCTAGGTTAAATACGCAGTATTTT. It is translated as CTVPRLNTQYF.

The genes are TRBV9 and TRBJ1-1, with D possibly being TRBD1 (5 bases). CDR3 size: 16 residues. The germline CDR1 and CDR2 sequences are SGDLS and YYNGEE. V shed 0 bases and J shed 1 base, with 13 bases lying between them. CDR3 sequence (DNA): TGTGCCAGCAGCGTAGCTTCGGGGGTGGGGAACACTGAAGCTTTCTTT. It specifies CASSVASGVGNTEAFF. Drawing the rest from reference TRBV9 and TRBJ1-1, the complete variable domain is DSGVTQTPKHLITATGQRVTLRCSPRSGDLSVYWYQQSLDQGLQFLIQYYNGEERAKGNILERFSAQQFPDLHSELNLSSLELGDSALYFCASSVASGVGNTEAFFGQGTRLTVV.

This rearrangement joins TRBV4-1 to TRBJ2-1, with no clear D. With 5 bases removed from V and 0 bases from J, the gap between germline ends came to 11 bases. Germline-derived CDR1 and CDR2 are MGHRA and YSYEKL. The CDR3 is 15 amino acids. The CDR3 DNA is TGCGCCAGCAGCTTAGACTGGAGCTCCTACAATGAGCAGTTCTTC. Translating it yields CASSLDWSSYNEQFF.

The chain couples TRBV5-1 to TRBJ2-1; the D gene is possibly TRBD1 (5 bases). The length of the CDR3 is 15 residues. The V end was cut by 0 bases, the J end by 10 bases, with 17 bases between. In germline, CDR1 is SGHRS, CDR2 YFSETQ. CDR3 in amino acids: CASSLDRSPLSEQFF. The CDR3 region has the DNA TGCGCCAGCAGCTTGGACAGGAGCCCACTTTCGGAGCAGTTCTTC.

This sequence joins TRBV5-1 and TRBJ1-1, with 7 positions matching TRBD1. The CDR3 length is 13 residues. Per the germline V gene, CDR1 is SGHRS and CDR2 is YFSETQ. V lost 1 base to trimming and J lost 5 bases; unmatched junction nucleotides: 2. The CDR3 is CASSLSRGTEAFF. The CDR3 DNA reads TGCGCCAGCAGCTTGTCCAGGGGGACTGAAGCTTTCTTT.

The rearrangement links TRBV13 to TRBJ2-1; D may be TRBD1 (6 bases). Trimming pared 5 bases from V and 10 bases from J, leaving 15 bases between. The CDR3 covers 13 residues. The germline V gene encodes CDR1 PRHDT and CDR2 FYEKMQ (reference sequence). The CDR3 sequence is CASSKAGQREQFF. DNA of the CDR3: TGTGCCAGCAGCAAAGCCGGACAGAGGGAGCAGTTCTTC.

The J gene is TRBJ1-1, the V gene TRBV6-1; 8 positions match TRBD1. Germline CDR1 is MNHNS and CDR2 is SASEGT. The CDR3 covers 14 residues. With V trimmed by 6 bases and J by 6 bases, 9 bases remained unmatched. The CDR3 region has the DNA TGTGCCAGCAGGAAGGACAGGGTGTTGGCTGAAGCTTTCTTT. This sequence encodes CASRKDRVLAEAFF.